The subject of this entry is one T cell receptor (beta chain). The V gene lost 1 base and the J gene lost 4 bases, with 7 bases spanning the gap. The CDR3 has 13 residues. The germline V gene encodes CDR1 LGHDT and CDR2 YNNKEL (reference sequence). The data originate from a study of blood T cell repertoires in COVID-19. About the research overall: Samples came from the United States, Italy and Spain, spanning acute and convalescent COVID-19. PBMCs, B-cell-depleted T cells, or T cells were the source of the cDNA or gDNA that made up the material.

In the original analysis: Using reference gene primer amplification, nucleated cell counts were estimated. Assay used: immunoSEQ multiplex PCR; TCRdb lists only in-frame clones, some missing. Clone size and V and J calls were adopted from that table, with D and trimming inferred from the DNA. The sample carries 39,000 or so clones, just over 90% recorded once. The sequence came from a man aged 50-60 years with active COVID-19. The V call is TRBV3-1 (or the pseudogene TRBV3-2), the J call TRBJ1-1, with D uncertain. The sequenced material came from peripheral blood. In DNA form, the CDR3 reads TGTGCCAGCAGCCAAGTATCCAGCACTGAAGCTTTCTTT. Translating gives CASSQVSSTEAFF.